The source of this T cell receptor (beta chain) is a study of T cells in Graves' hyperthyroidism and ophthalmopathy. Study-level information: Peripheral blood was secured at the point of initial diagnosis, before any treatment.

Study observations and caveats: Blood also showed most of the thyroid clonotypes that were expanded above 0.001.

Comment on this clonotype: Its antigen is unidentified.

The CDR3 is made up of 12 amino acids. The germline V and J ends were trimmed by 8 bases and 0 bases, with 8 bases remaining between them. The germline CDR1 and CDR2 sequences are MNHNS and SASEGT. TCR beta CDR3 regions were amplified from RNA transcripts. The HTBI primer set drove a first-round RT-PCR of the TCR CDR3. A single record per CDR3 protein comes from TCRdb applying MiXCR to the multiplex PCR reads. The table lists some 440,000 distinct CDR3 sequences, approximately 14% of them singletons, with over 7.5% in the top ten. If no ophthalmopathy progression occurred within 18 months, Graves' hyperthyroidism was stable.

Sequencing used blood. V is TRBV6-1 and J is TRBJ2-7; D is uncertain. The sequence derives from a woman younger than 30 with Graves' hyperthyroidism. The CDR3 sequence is CASGRNSYEQYF. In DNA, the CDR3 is TGTGCCAGCGGGCGCAACTCCTACGAGCAGTACTTC.